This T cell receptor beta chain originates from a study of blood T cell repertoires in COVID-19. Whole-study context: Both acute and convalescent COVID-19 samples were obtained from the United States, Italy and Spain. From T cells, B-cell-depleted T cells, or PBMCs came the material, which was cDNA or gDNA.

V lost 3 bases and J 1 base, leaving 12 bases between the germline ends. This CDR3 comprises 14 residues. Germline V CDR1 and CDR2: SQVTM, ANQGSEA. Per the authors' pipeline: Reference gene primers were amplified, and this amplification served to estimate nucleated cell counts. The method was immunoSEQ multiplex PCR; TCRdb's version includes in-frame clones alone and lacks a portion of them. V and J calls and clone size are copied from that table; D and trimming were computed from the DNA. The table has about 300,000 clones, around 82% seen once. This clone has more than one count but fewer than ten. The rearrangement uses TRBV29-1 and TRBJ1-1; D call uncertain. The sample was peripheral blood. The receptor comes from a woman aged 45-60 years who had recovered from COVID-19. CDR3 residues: CSVDPRQPNTEAFF. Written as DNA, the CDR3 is TGCAGCGTTGACCCGAGGCAACCGAACACTGAAGCTTTCTTT.